The sequence of this T cell receptor beta chain was determined in a study of regulatory T cells in long-lasting Graves disease. General study points: Newly diagnosed Graves' patients exceeded persistent ones in TCR diversity.

This clonotype was seen at least ten times. Its antigen is as yet unknown. V was shortened by 0 bases and J by 12 bases, with 12 bases between the two germline ends. The CDR3 covers 12 residues. CDR1 is SNHLY, CDR2 FYNNEI, per germline. Specified time point: persistent/refractory GD, antithyroid drugs over 5 years with positive TRAb. PBMC RNA served as the TCR library source. American Thyroid Association guidelines defined Graves' disease diagnosis. Libraries of TCR beta came from iRepertoire HTBI primers plus Arm-PCR of CDR3 regions. Original handling: Across the samples, identification revealed some 64 TRBV and 12 to 15 TRBJ segments. A single record per CDR3 protein comes from TCRdb applying MiXCR to the multiplex PCR reads. TCRdb's processing, not the authors' own work, is the source of the V and J calls. Here the sample spans 400,000 to 500,000 distinct CDR3 sequences, 22% being singletons.

Source: peripheral blood mononuclear cells (PBMCs), taken when the disease was refractory, from a patient treated with antithyroid drugs. The sequence was obtained from a female donor with Graves disease. V usage is TRBV2 and J usage is TRBJ2-7; TRBD2 might be the D (5 bases). CDR3 residues: CASSEALGFRYF. In DNA form, the CDR3 reads TGTGCCAGCAGTGAAGCACTAGGGTTTCGGTACTTC.